These 9 T cell receptor beta chains share one sample of origin, sequenced in a study of Ad26.COV2.S vaccination and SARS-CoV-2 variants. Libraries were prepared by immunoSEQ multiplex PCR; TCRdb keeps only in-frame clonotypes and omits some of them. The table has about 350,000 clones, approximately 90% seen once. This specimen consisted of peripheral blood, obtained after recovery from COVID-19. These receptors came from a human donor who had recovered from COVID-19.

This chain joins TRBV21-1 and TRBJ2-1; TRBD2 is the table's D call and was not checked against the DNA. TRBV21-1 counts as a pseudogene. The CDR3 is made up of 17 amino acids. The CDR3 DNA reads as TGTGCCAGCAGCAAAGGGGCTCTAGCGGGGGCCTACAATGAGCAGTTCTTC. Residues: CASSKGALAGAYNEQFF.

The chain is built from TRBV12-3 or TRBV12-4 and TRBJ2-2; possibly TRBD1 for D (5 bases). Trimming pared 5 bases from V and 6 bases from J, leaving 10 bases between. CDR3 length equals 13 residues. CDR3 DNA sequence: TGTGCCAGCAGTCTGCAGGGCCCCGGGGAGCTGTTTTTT. Its protein is CASSLQGPGELFF.

This rearrangement joins TRBV5-6 to TRBJ1-4; D is perhaps TRBD1 (6 bases). The V gene's germline CDR1 is SGHDT and CDR2 YYEEEE. Trimming removed 0 bases from V and 3 bases from J, with 15 bases in between. CDR3 length equals 17 residues. The chain's CDR3 is CASSLVRGRGANEKLFF. The CDR3 DNA reads TGTGCCAGCAGCTTGGTACGGGGGCGCGGGGCTAATGAAAAACTGTTTTTT.

The rearrangement joins TRBV11-1 to TRBJ1-6; D unresolved. V was shortened by 3 bases and J by 9 bases, with 6 bases between the two germline ends. Germline CDR1 and CDR2: SGHAT and FQDESV (reference sequence). The CDR3 extends over 12 amino acids. For the CDR3, the DNA is TGTGCCAGCAGCTTTGTGGGTTCACCCCTCCACTTT. As protein: CASSFVGSPLHF.

The V and J genes are TRBV12-3 or TRBV12-4 and TRBJ1-2; no reliable D call. Trimming pared 6 bases from V and 5 bases from J, leaving 13 bases between. The length of the CDR3 is 13 residues. CDR3 bases: TGTGCCAGCAGCCTCCTCCTCCAATATGGCTACACCTTC. Amino acids: CASSLLLQYGYTF.

The gene calls are TRBV2 and TRBJ1-4; D call uncertain. Germline CDR1 and CDR2: SNHLY and FYNNEI. V dropped 4 bases and J dropped 4 bases, with 10 bases sitting between them. This CDR3 region has 14 residues. This CDR3 reads CASSVVRVNEKLFF. The DNA for the CDR3 is TGTGCCAGCAGTGTCGTAAGGGTTAATGAAAAACTGTTTTTT.

In the case of this clone: One junction end disagrees with the germline gene, perhaps due to a read error. The rearrangement joins TRBV27 to TRBJ2-7, with D possibly called TRBD1 or TRBD2 (6 bases each). This CDR3 has 16 amino acids. Germline CDR1 reads MNHEY; CDR2 reads SMNVEV (reference sequence). The CDR3 nucleotides read TGTGCCGGCAGCCCAGTCCCGGGACCCGGAGGGGGCGAGCAGTACTTC. This codes for CAGSPVPGPGGGEQYF.

The genes are TRBV19 and TRBJ1-5, with D maybe TRBD1 (6 bases). The V gene's germline CDR1 is LNHDA and CDR2 SQIVND (reference sequence). V shed 3 bases and J shed 1 base, with 22 bases lying between them. The CDR3 loop spans 19 amino acids. The CDR3 DNA reads as TGTGCCAGTAGTATGGTTGGGGGGGCGCAAATAGTGAGCAATCAGCCCCAGCATTTT. The encoded protein is CASSMVGGAQIVSNQPQHF.

This chain joins TRBV25-1 and TRBJ1-2; TRBD1 matches 7 bases. Germline trimming cut 1 base from V and 0 bases from J; bases unmatched to any gene: 8. Germline-derived CDR1 and CDR2 are MGHDK and SYGVNS. The CDR3 runs 17 residues. The CDR3 loop is CASSESPGTAANYGYTF. The CDR3 DNA follows: TGTGCCAGCAGTGAATCGCCTGGGACAGCCGCTAACTATGGCTACACCTTC.